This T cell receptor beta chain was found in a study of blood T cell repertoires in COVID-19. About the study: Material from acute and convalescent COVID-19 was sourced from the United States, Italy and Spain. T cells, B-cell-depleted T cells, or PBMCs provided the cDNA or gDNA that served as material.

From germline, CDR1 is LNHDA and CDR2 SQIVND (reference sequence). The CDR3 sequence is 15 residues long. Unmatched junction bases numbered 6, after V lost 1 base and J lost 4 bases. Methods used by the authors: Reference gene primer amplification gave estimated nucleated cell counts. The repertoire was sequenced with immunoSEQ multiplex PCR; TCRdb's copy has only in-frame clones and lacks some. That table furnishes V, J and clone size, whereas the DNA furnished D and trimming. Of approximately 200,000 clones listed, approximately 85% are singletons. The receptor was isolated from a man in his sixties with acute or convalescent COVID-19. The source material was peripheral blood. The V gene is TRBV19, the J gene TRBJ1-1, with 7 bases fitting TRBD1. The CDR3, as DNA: TGTGCCAGTAGTATAGCTAACAGGGGTGGCACTGAAGCTTTCTTT. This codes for CASSIANRGGTEAFF.